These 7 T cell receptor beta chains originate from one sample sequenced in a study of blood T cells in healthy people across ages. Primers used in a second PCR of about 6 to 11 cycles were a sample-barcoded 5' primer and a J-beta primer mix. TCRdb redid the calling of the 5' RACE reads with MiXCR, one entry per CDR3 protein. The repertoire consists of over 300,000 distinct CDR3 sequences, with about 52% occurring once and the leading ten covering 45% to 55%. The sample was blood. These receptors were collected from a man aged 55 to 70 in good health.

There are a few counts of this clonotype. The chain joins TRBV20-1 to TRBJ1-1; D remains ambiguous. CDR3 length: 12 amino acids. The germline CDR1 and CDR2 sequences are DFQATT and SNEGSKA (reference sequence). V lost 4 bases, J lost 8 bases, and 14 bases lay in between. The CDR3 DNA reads TGCAGTGCTAAGCCGCCCGGGAGAGAAGCTTTCTTT. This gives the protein CSAKPPGREAFF.

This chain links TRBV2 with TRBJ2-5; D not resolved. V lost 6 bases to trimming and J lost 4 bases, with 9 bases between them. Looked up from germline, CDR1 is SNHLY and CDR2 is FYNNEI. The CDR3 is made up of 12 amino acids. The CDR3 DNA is TGTGCCAGCAGGAGCGACATAGAGACCCAGTACTTC. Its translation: CASRSDIETQYF.

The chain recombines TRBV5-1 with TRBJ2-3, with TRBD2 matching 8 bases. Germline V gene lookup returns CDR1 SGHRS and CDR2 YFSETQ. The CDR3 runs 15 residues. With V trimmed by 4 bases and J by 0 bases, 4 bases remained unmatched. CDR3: CASSPGLASTDTQYF. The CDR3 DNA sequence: TGCGCCAGCAGCCCCGGACTAGCAAGCACAGATACGCAGTATTTT.

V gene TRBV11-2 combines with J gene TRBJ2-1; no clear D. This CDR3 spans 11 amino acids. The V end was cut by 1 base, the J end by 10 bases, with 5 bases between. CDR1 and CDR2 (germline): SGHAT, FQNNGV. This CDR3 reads CASSLATEQFF. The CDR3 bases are TGTGCCAGCAGCTTAGCGACGGAGCAGTTCTTC.

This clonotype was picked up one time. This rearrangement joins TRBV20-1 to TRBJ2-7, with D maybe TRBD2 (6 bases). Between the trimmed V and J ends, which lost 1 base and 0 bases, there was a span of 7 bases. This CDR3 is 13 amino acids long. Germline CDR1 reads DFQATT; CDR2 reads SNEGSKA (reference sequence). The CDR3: CSARGEVSYEQYF. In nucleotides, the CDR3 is TGCAGTGCTAGAGGGGAGGTCTCCTACGAGCAGTACTTC.

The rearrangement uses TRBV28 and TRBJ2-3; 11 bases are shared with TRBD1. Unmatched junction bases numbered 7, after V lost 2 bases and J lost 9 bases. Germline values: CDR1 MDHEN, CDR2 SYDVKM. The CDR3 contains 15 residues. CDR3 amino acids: CASSLEGTGGKTQYF. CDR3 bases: TGTGCCAGCAGTTTAGAGGGGACAGGGGGTAAGACGCAGTATTTT.

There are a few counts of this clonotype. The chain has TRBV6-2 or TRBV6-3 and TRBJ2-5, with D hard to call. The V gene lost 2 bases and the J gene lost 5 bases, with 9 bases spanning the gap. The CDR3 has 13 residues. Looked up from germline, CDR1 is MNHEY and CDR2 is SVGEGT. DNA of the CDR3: TGTGCCAGCAGTTACCAGGCGGTGGAGACCCAGTACTTC. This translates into CASSYQAVETQYF.